These 28 T cell receptor beta chains came from one sample sequenced in a study of CD8 T cells in ankylosing spondylitis. No antigens are known for them. TCRdb reanalysed the 5' RACE reads using MiXCR and keeps one entry per CDR3 protein. The table includes about 480,000 distinct CDR3 sequences, approximately 17% detected once. Overall study results and limits: Among TCR beta sequences, a motif of about 8 highly homologous variants appeared characteristic of ankylosing spondylitis blood.

Material: blood, either unsorted or a sorted T cell fraction (not recorded which). The source is a male donor with ankylosing spondylitis.

This clonotype was detected only a few times. The V and J genes are TRBV7-9 and TRBJ2-1, with 7 bases that match TRBD2. V shed 5 bases and J 5 bases; nucleotides not matched to a gene: 6. Germline CDR1 and CDR2: SEHNR and FQNEAQ (reference sequence). The CDR3 is made up of 14 amino acids. CDR3 in amino acids: CASSKSGGNNEQFF. In DNA, the CDR3 is TGTGCCAGCAGCAAGTCCGGGGGGAACAATGAGCAGTTCTTC. The full variable domain, its missing parts supplied by reference TRBV7-9 and TRBJ2-1, is DTGVSQNPRHKITKRGQNVTFRCDPISEHNRLYWYRQTLGQGPEFLTYFQNEAQLEKSRLLSDRFSAERPKGSFSTLEIQRTEQGDSAMYLCASSKSGGNNEQFFGPGTRLTVL.

The chain carries TRBV7-2 and TRBJ2-4; D could derive from TRBD1 or TRBD2 (6 bases each). V was trimmed by 5 bases and J by 5 bases, leaving 19 bases between them. Germline V gene data show CDR1 as SGHTA and CDR2 as FQGNSA. This CDR3 is built from 16 residues. DNA of the CDR3: TGTGCCAGCAGCGTAAATAGCGGAAACAGGGAAAACATTCAGTACTTC. This codes for CASSVNSGNRENIQYF. Together with reference TRBV7-2 and TRBJ2-4, the CDR3 gives the full variable domain: GAGVSQSPSNKVTEKGKDVELRCDPISGHTALYWYRQSLGQGLEFLIYFQGNSAPDKSGLPSDRFSAERTGGSVSTLTIQRTQQEDSAVYLCASSVNSGNRENIQYFGAGTRLSVL.

The chain combines TRBV7-9 with TRBJ2-7; TRBD2 matches at 8 bases. CDR1 and CDR2 (germline): SEHNR, FQNEAQ (reference sequence). Germline trimming cut 6 bases from V and 0 bases from J; bases unmatched to any gene: 7. CDR3 length: 15 amino acids. The CDR3 nucleotides are TGTGCCAGCAGGACCGGGGCGGGAGGCTCCTACGAGCAGTACTTC. Translation: CASRTGAGGSYEQYF.

This clonotype was seen a handful of times. V and J are TRBV9 and TRBJ2-5; a weak D match, TRBD2 (5 bases). This CDR3 region has 16 residues. The germline gives CDR1 SGDLS, CDR2 YYNGEE. V dropped 3 bases and J dropped 4 bases, with 19 bases sitting between them. Here the CDR3 DNA reads TGTGCCAGCAGCGCCAACAATCGGGGAGCCGGAGAGACCCAGTACTTC. This sequence encodes CASSANNRGAGETQYF.

The V call is TRBV9, the J call TRBJ1-2; D might be TRBD1 (5 bases). Germline V CDR1 and CDR2: SGDLS, YYNGEE. CDR3 length: 15 residues. V dropped 0 bases and J dropped 2 bases, with 11 bases sitting between them. As DNA, the CDR3 is TGTGCCAGCAGCGTAGCTACAGGACGAAACTATGGCTACACCTTC. This codes for CASSVATGRNYGYTF. Combining the CDR3 with reference TRBV9 and TRBJ1-2 gives the whole variable domain DSGVTQTPKHLITATGQRVTLRCSPRSGDLSVYWYQQSLDQGLQFLIQYYNGEERAKGNILERFSAQQFPDLHSELNLSSLELGDSALYFCASSVATGRNYGYTFGSGTRLTVV.

This clonotype has at least ten counts. This chain links TRBV5-1 with TRBJ2-7; D possibly matches TRBD1 or TRBD2 (7 bases each). The length of the CDR3 is 14 residues. Germline lookup yields CDR1 SGHRS and CDR2 YFSETQ. The V end lost 4 bases, the J end lost 2 bases, and 13 bases lay between the germline ends. The CDR3 loop reads CASSPTGRAYEQYF. The CDR3 nucleotides are TGCGCCAGCAGCCCGACAGGGAGGGCCTACGAGCAGTACTTC.

Ten or more counts support this clonotype. The rearrangement links TRBV18 to TRBJ1-4, with D perhaps matching TRBD1 (5 bases). V gave up 4 bases and J gave up 7 bases, with 13 bases separating them. This CDR3 spans 14 amino acids. Germline V gene data show CDR1 as KGHSH and CDR2 as LQKENI. The CDR3 DNA reads as TGTGCCAGCTCACTTGAGGGGCTAGGTGAAAAACTGTTTTTT. Translated, it gives CASSLEGLGEKLFF.

DNA of the CDR3: TGCAGTGCTAGCGGGACTAGCGGGAGATTGGACAATGAGCAGTTCTTC. It encodes CSASGTSGRLDNEQFF. The chain employs TRBV20-1 and TRBJ2-1; the match to TRBD2 covers 14 bases. Trimming at V came to 3 bases and at J to 5 bases, leaving 6 bases not matched to a gene. Germline lookup yields CDR1 DFQATT and CDR2 SNEGSKA (reference sequence). The CDR3 covers 16 residues.

This chain connects TRBV4-1 to TRBJ2-1; the match to TRBD2 covers 11 bases. Unmatched junction bases numbered 5, after V lost 0 bases and J lost 7 bases. Germline V gene sequence: CDR1 MGHRA, CDR2 YSYEKL. The CDR3 loop spans 16 amino acids. The CDR3 bases are TGCGCCAGCAGCCAAGATTTTAGCGGGAGGGTTAATGAGCAGTTCTTC. This encodes CASSQDFSGRVNEQFF.

The V call is TRBV29-1, the J call TRBJ1-2, with D hard to call. V was cut by 7 bases and J by 10 bases, with 7 bases left in between. Germline CDR1 reads SQVTM; CDR2 reads ANQGSEA. The CDR3 runs 8 residues. The CDR3 nucleotides read TGCAGCGCGGGAGACTACACCTTC. Its protein product is CSAGDYTF.

The chain couples TRBV20-1 to TRBJ1-6; 11 bases map to TRBD1. Germline V gives CDR1 DFQATT, CDR2 SNEGSKA (reference sequence). The CDR3 loop spans 14 amino acids. V gave up 3 bases and J gave up 9 bases; unmatched junction bases: 4. CDR3 DNA sequence: TGCAGTGCTAGGCCGGGACAGGGGGTTTCACCCCTCCACTTT. As protein: CSARPGQGVSPLHF.

The chain uses TRBV5-1 and TRBJ2-4, with 7 nucleotides matching TRBD1. Per the germline V gene, CDR1 is SGHRS and CDR2 is YFSETQ. V dropped 4 bases and J dropped 0; count of bases not matched to a gene: 4. The CDR3 length is 15 residues. In DNA form, the CDR3 reads TGCGCCAGCAGCGCCGGGACAGTAGCCAAAAACATTCAGTACTTC. It yields the protein CASSAGTVAKNIQYF.

The chain joins TRBV6-2 or TRBV6-3 to TRBJ2-7; tentative D call: TRBD2 (6 bases). This CDR3 has 12 residues. Germline CDR1 is MNHEY and CDR2 is SVGEGT. V lost 7 bases and J lost 3, with 10 bases in between. Here the CDR3 DNA reads TGTGCCAGCATCGGGAGCCACTACGAGCAGTACTTC. It encodes CASIGSHYEQYF.

The CDR3 region is CASSPIPYEQYF. DNA for the CDR3: TGTGCCAGCAGTCCTATCCCCTACGAGCAGTACTTC. The chain employs TRBV6-1 and TRBJ2-7; D not certain. The CDR3 runs 12 residues. Trimming took off 5 bases at V and 2 bases at J, with 7 bases between the two ends. Germline V gives CDR1 MNHNS, CDR2 SASEGT.

This clonotype was detected ten times or more. One junction end does not reproduce the germline sequence, and a read error may be involved. This chain connects TRBV2 to TRBJ1-3; D unresolved. The CDR3 is 12 residues long. The germline V gene encodes CDR1 SNHLY and CDR2 FYNNEI. The CDR3 DNA follows: TGTGCCAGCAGGGAAGCTGGAAACACCATATATTTT. Residues: CASREAGNTIYF.

The CDR3 protein is CASSLDLDTEAFF. The DNA for the CDR3 is TGTGCCAGCAGCTTAGACCTGGACACTGAAGCTTTCTTT. The chain recombines TRBV7-3 with TRBJ1-1; D gene uncertain. V lost 2 bases and J lost 3, with 7 bases in between. Germline CDR1 reads SGHTA; CDR2 reads FQGTGA. The CDR3 has 13 residues.

The V and J genes are TRBV20-1 and TRBJ2-7, with a possible D match to TRBD1 (6 bases). Trimming cost V 0 bases and J 0 bases, with 12 bases left between them. In germline, CDR1 is DFQATT, CDR2 SNEGSKA (reference sequence). The CDR3 runs 15 residues. The CDR3 spells CSARDGQQTSYEQYF. In nucleotides, the CDR3 is TGCAGTGCTAGAGACGGACAGCAGACCTCCTACGAGCAGTACTTC.

This clonotype was detected a few times. The V call is TRBV18, the J call TRBJ2-7, with D unclear. Per germline, CDR1 KGHSH and CDR2 LQKENI. Between the trimmed V and J ends, which lost 1 base and 7 bases, there was a span of 8 bases. The length of the CDR3 is 12 residues. CDR3 loop: CASSPQAREQYF. The CDR3 DNA sequence: TGTGCCAGCTCACCACAGGCTAGGGAGCAGTACTTC.

Worth noting for this clonotype: This may stem from a read error, because a much larger clone lies one nucleotide away. The chain combines TRBV12-3 or TRBV12-4 with TRBJ2-3; D is ambiguous. Between the trimmed V and J ends, which lost 2 bases and 4 bases, there was a span of 13 bases. This CDR3 comprises 15 residues. The CDR3 loop reads CASSLSVGGADTQYF. Written as DNA, the CDR3 is TGTGCCAGCAGTTTATCCGTGGGTGGCGCAGATACGCAGTATTTT.

The rearrangement links TRBV20-1 to TRBJ2-5; 7 bases agree with TRBD2. From germline, CDR1 is DFQATT and CDR2 SNEGSKA (reference sequence). The CDR3 covers 13 residues. J gave up 5 bases and V 3 bases, and 6 bases lay outside the gene matches. As DNA, the CDR3 is TGCAGTGCTAGCGGGAGGCTTGGGGAGACCCAGTACTTC. Its protein is CSASGRLGETQYF.

In its sample, this clonotype was seen a few times. The chain uses TRBV7-9 and TRBJ2-2; no definite D call. With 2 bases removed from V and 1 base from J, the gap between germline ends came to 11 bases. The CDR3 covers 16 residues. Germline loops: CDR1 SEHNR, CDR2 FQNEAQ (reference sequence). The CDR3 DNA is TGTGCCAGCAGCTTATTACAGACAAAGAACACCGGGGAGCTGTTTTTT. Its translation: CASSLLQTKNTGELFF.

This chain links TRBV6-2 or TRBV6-3 with TRBJ1-1; TRBD1 matches 12 bases. The CDR3 is made up of 18 amino acids. Germline V gives CDR1 MNHEY, CDR2 SVGEGT. With 7 bases clipped from V and 1 base from J, the junction kept 13 bases outside the gene matches. As DNA, the CDR3 is TGTGCCAGCAATCTATCCCCGGGACAGGGGGCGGGGAACACTGAAGCTTTCTTT. It yields the protein CASNLSPGQGAGNTEAFF.

In its sample, this clonotype was seen a few times. The rearrangement links TRBV3-1 to TRBJ2-7; D is ambiguous. Trimming stripped 0 bases from V and 0 bases from J, with 12 bases between. This CDR3 has 16 residues. CDR1 and CDR2 (germline): LGHDT, YNNKEL (reference sequence). In DNA form, the CDR3 reads TGTGCCAGCAGCCAAGACATGAGAATCCTCTCCTACGAGCAGTACTTC. Its translation: CASSQDMRILSYEQYF.

This clonotype was found many times. The gene calls are TRBV5-6 and TRBJ1-5; 7 nucleotides align to TRBD1. Germline values: CDR1 SGHDT, CDR2 YYEEEE. CDR3 size: 15 residues. Trimming took 3 bases from V and 2 from J; bases not matched to a gene: 5. This chain's CDR3 is CASSSTGIGNQPQHF. CDR3 nucleotides: TGTGCCAGCAGCTCGACAGGGATTGGCAATCAGCCCCAGCATTTT. The complete variable domain, with remaining parts taken from reference TRBV5-6 and TRBJ1-5, reads DAGVTQSPTHLIKTRGQQVTLRCSPKSGHDTVSWYQQALGQGPQFIFQYYEEEERQRGNFPDRFSGHQFPNYSSELNVNALLLGDSALYLCASSSTGIGNQPQHFGDGTRLSIL.

In nucleotides, the CDR3 is TGTGCCAGCAGCTTGGGCGGGGAACGACATACGCAGTATTTT. Amino acid sequence: CASSLGGERHTQYF. The V gene is TRBV7-6, the J gene TRBJ2-3; tentatively, D is TRBD2 (6 bases). Trimming shortened V by 3 bases and J by 7 bases, and 14 bases separated the two germline ends. Germline values: CDR1 SGHVS, CDR2 FNYEAQ. This CDR3 contains 14 residues. The full variable domain, with the rest looked up from reference TRBV7-6 and TRBJ2-3, is GAGVSQSPRYKVTKRGQDVALRCDPISGHVSLYWYRQALGQGPEFLTYFNYEAQQDKSGLPNDRFSAERPEGSISTLTIQRTEQRDSAMYRCASSLGGERHTQYFGPGTRLTVL.

This chain links TRBV20-1 with TRBJ1-5; tentative D call: TRBD1 (5 bases). CDR1 and CDR2 from the germline V gene are DFQATT and SNEGSKA (reference sequence). Trimming left V 5 bases short and J 1 base short, with 18 bases between. The CDR3 has 16 residues. The CDR3 DNA is TGCAGTGCTCAGGTATCGGCAGGGAAGAGCAATCAGCCCCAGCATTTT. This gives the protein CSAQVSAGKSNQPQHF.

This clonotype was found a few times. The chain carries TRBV3-1 and TRBJ1-1; D gene ambiguous. Trimming took 0 bases from V and 11 from J, leaving 19 bases between them. Per the germline V gene, CDR1 is LGHDT and CDR2 is YNNKEL (reference sequence). CDR3 length equals 15 residues. CDR3 DNA sequence: TGTGCCAGCAGCCAAGATCGCGCCGCTTCAACCTACGCTTTCTTT. This sequence encodes CASSQDRAASTYAFF.

This clonotype appeared a few times. This rearrangement joins TRBV12-3 or TRBV12-4 to TRBJ2-5; the D is unclear. V was shortened by 6 bases and J by 1 base, with 9 bases between the two germline ends. This CDR3 is built from 13 residues. The CDR3 nucleotides read TGTGCCAGCAGACGGACCATCCAAGAGACCCAGTACTTC. The encoded protein is CASRRTIQETQYF.